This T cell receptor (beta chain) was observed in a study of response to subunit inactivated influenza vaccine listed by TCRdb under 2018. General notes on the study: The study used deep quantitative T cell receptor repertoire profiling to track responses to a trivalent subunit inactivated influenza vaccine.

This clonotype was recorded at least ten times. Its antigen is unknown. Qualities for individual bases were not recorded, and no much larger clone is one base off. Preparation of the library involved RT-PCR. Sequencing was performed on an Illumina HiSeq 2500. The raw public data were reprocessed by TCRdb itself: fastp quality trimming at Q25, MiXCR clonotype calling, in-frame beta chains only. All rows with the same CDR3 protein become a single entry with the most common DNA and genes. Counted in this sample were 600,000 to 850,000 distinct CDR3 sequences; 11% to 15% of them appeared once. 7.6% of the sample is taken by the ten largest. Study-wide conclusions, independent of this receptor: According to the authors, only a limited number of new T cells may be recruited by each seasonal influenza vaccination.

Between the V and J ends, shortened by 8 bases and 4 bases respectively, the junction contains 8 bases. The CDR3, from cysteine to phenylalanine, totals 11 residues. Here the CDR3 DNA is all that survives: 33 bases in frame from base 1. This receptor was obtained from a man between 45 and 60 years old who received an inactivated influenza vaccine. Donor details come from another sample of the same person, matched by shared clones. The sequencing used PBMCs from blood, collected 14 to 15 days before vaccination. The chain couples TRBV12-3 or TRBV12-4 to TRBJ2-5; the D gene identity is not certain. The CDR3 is CASGIVETQYF. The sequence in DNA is TGTGCCAGCGGGATAGTAGAGACCCAGTACTTC.